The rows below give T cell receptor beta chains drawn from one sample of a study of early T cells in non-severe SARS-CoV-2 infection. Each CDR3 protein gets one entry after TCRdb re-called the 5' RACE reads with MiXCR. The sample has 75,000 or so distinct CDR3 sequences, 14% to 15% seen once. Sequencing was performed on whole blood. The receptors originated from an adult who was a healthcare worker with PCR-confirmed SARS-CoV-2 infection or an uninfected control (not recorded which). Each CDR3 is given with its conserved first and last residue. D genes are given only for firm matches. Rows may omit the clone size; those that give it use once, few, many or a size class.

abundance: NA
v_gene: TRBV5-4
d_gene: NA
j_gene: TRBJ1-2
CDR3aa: CASSLGPYSGDYGYTF
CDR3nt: TGTGCCAGCAGCTTGGGACCCTATTCAGGAGACTATGGCTACACCTTC

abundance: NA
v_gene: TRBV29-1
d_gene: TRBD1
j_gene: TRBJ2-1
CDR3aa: CSVVGTAGREQFF
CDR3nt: TGCAGCGTTGTGGGGACAGCCGGAAGGGAGCAGTTCTTC

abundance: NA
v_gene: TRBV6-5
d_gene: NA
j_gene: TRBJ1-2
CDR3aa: CASSQRSPYGYTF
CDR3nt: TGTGCCAGCAGCCAACGATCTCCTTATGGCTACACCTTC

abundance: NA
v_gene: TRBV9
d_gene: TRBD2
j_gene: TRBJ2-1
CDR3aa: CASSATSGGAMGEQFF
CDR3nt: TGTGCCAGCAGCGCGACTAGCGGGGGGGCCATGGGTGAGCAGTTCTTC

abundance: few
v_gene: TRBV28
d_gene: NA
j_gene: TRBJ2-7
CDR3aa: CASIQDRVTYEQYF
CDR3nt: TGTGCCAGCATTCAGGACAGAGTAACCTACGAGCAGTACTTC

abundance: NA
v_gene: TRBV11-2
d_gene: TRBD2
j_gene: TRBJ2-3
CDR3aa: CASSSGGGADTQYF
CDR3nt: TGTGCCAGCAGCTCCGGCGGGGGGGCAGATACGCAGTATTTT

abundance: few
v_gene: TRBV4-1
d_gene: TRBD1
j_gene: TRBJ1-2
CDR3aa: CASSHPTGDLGYTF
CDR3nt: TGCGCCAGCAGCCACCCGACAGGGGATCTCGGCTACACCTTC

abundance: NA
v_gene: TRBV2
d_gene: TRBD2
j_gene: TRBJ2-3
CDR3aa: CASSLLAGARSTDTQYF
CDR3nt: TGTGCCAGCAGTCTTCTAGCGGGGGCCCGTAGCACAGATACGCAGTATTTT

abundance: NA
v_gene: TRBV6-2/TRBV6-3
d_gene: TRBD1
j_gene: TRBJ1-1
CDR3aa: CASSTPWGTGLVTEAFF
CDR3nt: TGTGCCAGCAGTACCCCTTGGGGGACAGGGTTGGTCACTGAAGCTTTCTTT

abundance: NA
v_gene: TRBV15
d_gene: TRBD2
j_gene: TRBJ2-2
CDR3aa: CATSQGLAYTGELFF
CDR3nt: TGTGCCACCAGCCAGGGACTAGCTTACACCGGGGAGCTGTTTTTT

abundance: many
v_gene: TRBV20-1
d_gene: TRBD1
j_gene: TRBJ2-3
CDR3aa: CSASLTGGGDTQYF
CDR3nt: TGCAGTGCTAGCTTGACAGGGGGCGGAGATACGCAGTATTTT

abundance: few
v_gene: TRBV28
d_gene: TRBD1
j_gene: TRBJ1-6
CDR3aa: CASSMPGTGGSPLHF
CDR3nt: TGTGCCAGCAGTATGCCGGGGACAGGAGGTTCACCCCTCCACTTT

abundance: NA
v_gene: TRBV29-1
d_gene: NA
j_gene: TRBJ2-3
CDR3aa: CSVLQGHTDTQYF
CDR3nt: TGCAGCGTTTTACAGGGTCATACAGATACGCAGTATTTT